This record looks at one T cell receptor beta chain sequence and its context. Its antigen is unidentified. Clones were sequenced by immunoSEQ multiplex PCR, and TCRdb holds only the in-frame ones, with some missing. This table has a few hundred thousand clones, almost 90% appearing once. Donors came from a validation cohort of 90 to 150 subjects, distinct from the first 666-subject cohort. This CDR3 is 14 amino acids long. J gave up 15 bases and V 0 bases, and 9 bases lay outside the gene matches. Germline CDR1 and CDR2: SGHDN and FVKESK. This record comes from a study of cytomegalovirus exposure and HLA in healthy donors. Study-level points and caveats: According to the study, 180 or so TCR beta chains were cytomegalovirus-associated. A few chains linked to CMV were shown in vitro to be specific for CMV antigens.

What was sequenced was PBMCs. The gene calls are TRBV14 and TRBJ2-1, with 9 bases aligning to TRBD2. This clonotype originated in a woman between 18 and 29 years old in good health and CMV-seronegative. The CDR3 nucleotides read TGTGCCAGCAGCCAAGACATCGCGAGCGGGAGGACGTTCTTC. Amino acids: CASSQDIASGRTFF.